These 5 T cell receptor beta chains originate from one sample sequenced in a study of CD8 T cells in ankylosing spondylitis. These TCRs are of unknown antigen specificity. TCRdb reanalysed the 5' RACE reads using MiXCR and keeps one entry per CDR3 protein. The table includes around 450,000 distinct CDR3 sequences, roughly a quarter detected once. Study outcomes and limitations: The study identified a TCR beta motif of fewer than 10 highly homologous variants that appeared characteristic of ankylosing spondylitis blood.

The sample consisted of blood, either unsorted or a sorted T cell fraction (not recorded which). The source is a male donor with ankylosing spondylitis.

The chain couples TRBV5-1 to TRBJ2-5, with TRBD2 matching 8 bases. The length of the CDR3 is 15 residues. The V gene end was trimmed by 4 bases and the J gene end by 2 bases; junction bases not matched to a gene: 7. CDR1 SGHRS and CDR2 YFSETQ come from the germline V gene. The CDR3 DNA sequence: TGCGCCAGCAGCCTCCTAGCGGGCCCACAAGAGACCCAGTACTTC. Protein product: CASSLLAGPQETQYF.

This chain joins TRBV29-1 and TRBJ2-7; tentatively, D is TRBD1 (5 bases). Germline values: CDR1 SQVTM, CDR2 ANQGSEA. The CDR3 runs to 14 residues. The ends were cut back, 3 bases at V and 2 bases at J, with 14 bases in the middle. The CDR3 nucleotides are TGCAGCGTTGACCCCGACAGCACCACCTACGAGCAGTACGTC. This translates into CSVDPDSTTYEQYV.

This clonotype was found a few times. The rearrangement uses TRBV20-1 and TRBJ2-1; unclear D gene. The V gene's germline CDR1 is DFQATT and CDR2 SNEGSKA (reference sequence). The ends were cut back, 0 bases at V and 2 bases at J, with 14 bases in the middle. The CDR3 spans 16 residues. Written as DNA, the CDR3 is TGCAGTGCTAGAGATCTATCGACTCTTACCTACAATGAGCAGTTCTTC. Amino acid sequence: CSARDLSTLTYNEQFF.

The chain carries TRBV18 and TRBJ2-3, with D tentatively TRBD1 or TRBD2 (5 bases each). The CDR3 is 14 residues long. The germline V gene has CDR1 KGHSH and CDR2 LQKENI. Trimming cost V 3 bases and J 4 bases, with 11 bases left between them. DNA of the CDR3: TGTGCCAGCTCACCCGAGCAGGGACCAGATACGCAGTATTTT. This gives the protein CASSPEQGPDTQYF.

CDR3 sequence: CASSLAVGDLAGPYNEQFF. The CDR3 DNA is TGTGCCAGCAGCTTAGCCGTGGGTGATTTGGCGGGACCCTACAATGAGCAGTTCTTC. This rearrangement joins TRBV11-1 to TRBJ2-1, with a possible D match to TRBD2 (6 bases). This CDR3 has 19 residues. The ends were cut back, 0 bases at V and 2 bases at J, with 20 bases in the middle. The germline V gene has CDR1 SGHAT and CDR2 FQDESV (reference sequence).